At least ten counts were recorded for the clone carrying this T cell receptor beta chain. Its antigen is currently unknown. These data come from a study of regulatory T cells in long-lasting Graves disease. General observations from the study: Sharing of public clonotypes was greater in persistent patients (more than 2,500) than in new patients (around 1,000). Newly diagnosed Graves' patients exceeded persistent ones in TCR diversity.

Sequencing libraries for TCR beta were prepared with iRepertoire HTBI primers and Arm-PCR of CDR3 regions. MiXCR, run by TCRdb on the multiplex PCR reads, gives a single entry per CDR3 protein. The sample contains hundreds of thousands of distinct CDR3 sequences, 20% of which appear only once. Deletions cut 7 bases from V and 5 bases from J, with 11 bases between. The CDR3 is 12 amino acids. Time point described: persistent/refractory GD, antithyroid drugs over 5 years with positive TRAb. With RNA extracted from PBMCs as input, the TCR library was made. Sample: peripheral blood mononuclear cells (PBMCs), taken when the disease was refractory, from a patient treated with antithyroid drugs. This sequence originates from a female donor with Graves disease. This rearrangement joins TRBV12-3 or TRBV12-4 to TRBJ1-1; D is unresolved. The DNA of the CDR3 is TGTGCCAGCATGTTACGAGGGACTGAAGCTTTCTTT. Residues: CASMLRGTEAFF.